This T cell receptor beta chain was observed in a study of T cell responses to AZD1222 COVID-19 vaccine (dated by TCRdb to the early 2020s). Context from the whole study: TCR sequencing was performed for 233 trial participants, of whom about 200 were given two doses of AZD1222 and 26 were given two doses of MenACWY control vaccine. Trial participants were enrolled by age into 18-55, 56-69 and 70-plus year subgroups, with around 150, 28 and 57 TCR-sequenced participants respectively. The research as a whole found: Reportedly, close to half of the unique spike-specific TCRs recognized epitopes lying outside the regions that are mutated in the B.1.351 and B.1.1.7 variants. Because no samples from the day 14 peak response were available, repertoires could be characterized only after the peak T cell response. The vaccine-associated CD4 TCRs covered the entire spike protein, and the dominant responses fell in regions 160-218 and 743-854. In the small 56-69-year group, the increase in depth fell short of significance, most likely because of low power. Spike-specific TCR breadth and depth rose significantly after two AZD1222 doses compared with day 0 and with MenACWY recipients. Most participants were white British and females outnumbered males, and the authors suggested that clonal diversity may have been underestimated. Conclusions about previously exposed vaccinees are limited, since just five or six AZD1222 recipients were seropositive for SARS-CoV-2 at baseline.

In light of the paper, this sample's time point label describes: about 28 days (+/-7) after the second vaccine dose. Because spike-specific TCR depth and breadth did not differ between the two schedules, AZD1222 recipients who got a second dose at roughly 4 weeks were pooled with those who got a second dose at roughly 12 weeks. The vaccinee samples were drawn from two UK trials, COV001 and COV002, one of which was a single-blind randomized controlled phase 2/3 trial testing AZD1222 (ChAdOx1 nCoV-19) in healthy adults. Trial participant PBMC samples were collected at day 0 and day 28 after the second dose for TCRbeta chain sequencing. On this clone itself: The target of this receptor is not known. Per-nucleotide qualities are absent, and no much larger clonotype sits a single base away.

The CDR3 regions of human TCRbeta chains were analyzed by immunosequencing. Per the source publication's procedure: TCRs in the repertoires were compared against a reference library of SARS-CoV-2-specific TCRs that had been generated with the MIRA antigen-specificity platform. Breadth was defined as the fraction of unique TCRs that were SARS-CoV-2-associated, and depth was defined as the fraction of total T cells that were SARS-CoV-2-associated. Each spike-specific TCR was assigned to its reactive spike region and to a CD4 or CD8 class using the MIRA data. Log10-transformed breadth and depth values were compared by one-way ANOVA with Sidak's multiple comparisons tests. The source is immuneACCESS, and TCRdb retained only in-frame sequences with V and J called. Part of the clones is not carried over; for the studies checked, unresolved V genes explain less than half of this, and the remainder is unexplained. From that table come the V and J calls and clone size; the DNA was used to work out D and trimming. This sample gives fewer than 95,000 clones in total; over 75% of them show up just once. The ten largest make up around 5.5% of the sample.

The sequence came from an adult who received the AZD1222 COVID-19 vaccine. The source material was peripheral blood, sampled 28 days after the second AZD1222 dose.

CDR3 loop: CAAAGAGKLFF. The bases read TGTGCCGCTGCCGGCGCTGGAAAACTGTTTTTT. The chain is assembled from TRBV19 and TRBJ1-4, with an unclear D gene assignment. The germline V gene (reference sequence) gives CDR1 as LNHDA and CDR2 as SQIVND. V and J are truncated by 11 bases and 10 bases respectively, leaving an intervening sequence of 14 bases. The CDR3 contains 11 residues, cysteine and phenylalanine counted. The entry retains the CDR3 DNA only, 33 bases that are in frame from base 1.